A single sample gave rise to the 13 T cell receptor beta chains below, sequenced in a study of OX40 agonist ivuxolimab in advanced cancers. Library generation was performed with the immunoSEQ multiplex PCR assay. As stored in TCRdb, this immuneACCESS dataset retains in-frame rearrangements with V and J assigned. A fraction of the clones does not appear; measured against another copy, unresolved V genes explain less than half of the discrepancy, and the remainder lacks a known reason. Counted in this sample were 30,000 to 45,000 clones; 80% to 95% of them appeared once. The top ten clones comprise approximately 22% of the sample. The sample in question was CD4+ or CD8+ T cells sorted from blood, obtained in a trial of the OX40 agonist ivuxolimab. Receptor source: an adult with an advanced solid tumor such as melanoma, head and neck, liver or kidney cancer.

The chain recombines TRBV28 with TRBJ1-3, with D maybe TRBD1 (6 bases). The V gene lost 8 bases and the J gene lost 2 bases, with 31 bases spanning the gap. This CDR3 contains 20 residues. Germline CDR1 and CDR2: MDHEN and SYDVKM. CDR3 bases: TGTGCCAGCGGTACCCACTACCGCGACAGGCGGCCGGGGGCTGGAAACACCATATATTTT. Protein product: CASGTHYRDRRPGAGNTIYF.

This clone has only one observation. The V and J genes are TRBV20-1 and TRBJ2-1; D not resolved. CDR3 length equals 10 residues. The V gene's germline CDR1 is DFQATT and CDR2 SNEGSKA (reference sequence). V dropped 7 bases and J dropped 10 bases, with 11 bases sitting between them. DNA of the CDR3: TGCAGTGGGACGGTCAGAGAGCAGTTCTTC. This gives the protein CSGTVREQFF.

The chain links TRBV7-6 to TRBJ2-7, with D possibly TRBD2 on 5 matching bases. V dropped 1 base and J dropped 1 base, with 11 bases sitting between them. There are 15 residues in the CDR3. Germline CDR1 SGHVS, CDR2 FNYEAQ. CDR3 sequence reads: CASSLGSALSYEQYF. CDR3 nucleotides: TGTGCCAGCAGCTTAGGTAGCGCGTTATCCTACGAGCAGTACTTC.

The CDR3 here is CASSPRTGVYGNTIYF. For the CDR3, the DNA is TGTGCCAGCAGTCCGAGGACAGGGGTGTACGGAAACACCATATATTTT. This rearrangement joins TRBV27 to TRBJ1-3; 9 bases align to TRBD1. CDR1 and CDR2 from the germline V gene are MNHEY and SMNVEV (reference sequence). J was trimmed by 4 bases and V by 5 bases; bases with no gene match: 9. The length of the CDR3 is 16 residues.

The J gene is TRBJ2-3, the V gene TRBV9; D call uncertain. Germline CDR1 SGDLS, CDR2 YYNGEE. CDR3 size: 14 residues. The ends were cut back, 0 bases at V and 5 bases at J, with 10 bases in the middle. The CDR3 nucleotides are TGTGCCAGCAGCGTAGACGAAGCCCGAGATACGCAGTATTTT. Protein sequence: CASSVDEARDTQYF.

V is TRBV19 and J is TRBJ2-2, with TRBD2 matching 7 bases. Germline assignment: CDR1 LNHDA and CDR2 SQIVND (reference sequence). The CDR3 contains 15 residues. V trimming: 8 bases; J trimming: 4 bases; junction bases outside the gene matches: 10. The CDR3 is CASRRLALGTGELFF. Written as DNA, the CDR3 is TGTGCCAGTCGCAGACTAGCTTTGGGCACCGGGGAGCTGTTTTTT.

V gene TRBV7-6 combines with J gene TRBJ2-1, with TRBD1 matching 9 bases. V gave up 4 bases and J gave up 4 bases; unmatched junction bases: 5. The CDR3 length is 15 residues. CDR1 is SGHVS and CDR2 is FNYEAQ in the germline V gene. CDR3 coding DNA: TGTGCCAGCAGCTCTGTCGGGACAGGGTACAATGAGCAGTTCTTC. Protein sequence: CASSSVGTGYNEQFF.

The chain is built from TRBV28 and TRBJ1-1; tentative D call: TRBD1 (6 bases). Trimming removed 3 bases from V and 1 base from J, with 12 bases in between. Looked up from germline, CDR1 is MDHEN and CDR2 is SYDVKM. CDR3 length equals 15 residues. The CDR3 DNA reads as TGTGCCAGCAGTTTTCGGGGGCTACGGAACACTGAAGCTTTCTTT. This translates into CASSFRGLRNTEAFF. The entire variable domain, with the rest obtained from reference TRBV28 and TRBJ1-1, is as follows: DVKVTQSSRYLVKRTGEKVFLECVQDMDHENMFWYRQDPGLGLRLIYFSYDVKMKEKGDIPEGYSVSREKKERFSLILESASTNQTSMYLCASSFRGLRNTEAFFGQGTRLTVV.

The chain carries TRBV11-1 and TRBJ2-1, with D possibly matching TRBD2 (7 bases). This CDR3 is built from 15 residues. With 7 bases removed from V and 9 bases from J, the gap between germline ends came to 22 bases. Germline CDR1 and CDR2: SGHAT and FQDESV (reference sequence). This chain's CDR3 is CASTLVVGGGGEQFF. In nucleotides, the CDR3 is TGTGCCAGCACCCTCGTGGTGGGAGGGGGGGGTGAGCAGTTCTTC.

The J gene is TRBJ2-5, the V gene TRBV10-1, with a possible D match to TRBD2 (5 bases). Germline loops: CDR1 WNHNN, CDR2 SYGVQD (reference sequence). Trimming pared 0 bases from V and 7 bases from J, leaving 15 bases between. This CDR3 region has 15 residues. CDR3 DNA: TGCGCCAGCAGTGAGTCGGGAGAGATAACGGGGACCCAGTACTTC. This encodes CASSESGEITGTQYF.

J is TRBJ2-1 and V is TRBV9; D may be TRBD2 (6 bases). The CDR3 runs 16 residues. The V and J ends lost 0 bases and 1 base respectively, with 11 bases between them. Germline assignment: CDR1 SGDLS and CDR2 YYNGEE. The CDR3 sequence is CASSVGGGTSYNEQFF. The CDR3 DNA sequence: TGTGCCAGCAGCGTAGGTGGCGGGACGTCCTACAATGAGCAGTTCTTC.

V and J are TRBV9 and TRBJ2-1, with 15 bases lining up with TRBD2. The CDR3 spans 19 residues. Germline-derived CDR1 and CDR2 are SGDLS and YYNGEE. Trimming at V came to 3 bases and at J to 1 base, leaving 8 bases not matched to a gene. CDR3 DNA sequence: TGTGCCAGCAGCGGGACTAGCGGGAGGGCCCTCGGTTCCTACAATGAGCAGTTCTTC. It translates to CASSGTSGRALGSYNEQFF.

J is TRBJ2-7 and V is TRBV30; 10 bases align to TRBD2. The V gene's germline CDR1 is GTSNPN and CDR2 SVGIG (reference sequence). This CDR3 has 14 residues. V lost 5 bases, J lost 2 bases, and 6 bases stayed unmatched. The CDR3 nucleotides are TGTGCCTGGGGGAGCGGGAGGGGCCCCTACGAGCAGTACTTC. Translating it yields CAWGSGRGPYEQYF.